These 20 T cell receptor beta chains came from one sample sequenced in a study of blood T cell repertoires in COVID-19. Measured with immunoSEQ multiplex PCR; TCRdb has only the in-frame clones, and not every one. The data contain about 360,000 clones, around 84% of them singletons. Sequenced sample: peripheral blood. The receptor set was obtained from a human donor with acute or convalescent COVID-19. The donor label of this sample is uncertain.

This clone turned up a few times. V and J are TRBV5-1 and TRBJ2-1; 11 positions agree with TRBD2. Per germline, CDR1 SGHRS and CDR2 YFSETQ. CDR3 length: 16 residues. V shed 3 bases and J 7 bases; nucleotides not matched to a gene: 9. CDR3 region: CASSSLPTSGTNEQFF. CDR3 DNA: TGCGCCAGCAGCTCCCTCCCGACTAGCGGGACGAATGAGCAGTTCTTC.

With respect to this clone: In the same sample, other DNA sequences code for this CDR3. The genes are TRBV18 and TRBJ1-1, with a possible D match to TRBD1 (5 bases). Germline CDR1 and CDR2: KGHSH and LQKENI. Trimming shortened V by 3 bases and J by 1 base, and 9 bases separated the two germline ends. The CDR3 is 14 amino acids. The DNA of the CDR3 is TGTGCCAGCTCACCGAACAGGCGGAACACTGAAGCTTTCTTT. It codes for CASSPNRRNTEAFF.

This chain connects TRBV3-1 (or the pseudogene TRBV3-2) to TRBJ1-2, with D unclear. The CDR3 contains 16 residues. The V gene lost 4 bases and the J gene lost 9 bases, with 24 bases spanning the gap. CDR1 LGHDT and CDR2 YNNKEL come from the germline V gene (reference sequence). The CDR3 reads CASSRGGTEGRVSYTF. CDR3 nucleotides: TGTGCCAGCAGCCGCGGCGGTACAGAGGGCAGAGTGAGCTACACCTTC.

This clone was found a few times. CDR3 sequence reads: CASSWTGSGTEAFF. CDR3 DNA sequence: TGTGCCAGCTCATGGACAGGGTCGGGGACTGAAGCTTTCTTT. The rearrangement joins TRBV18 to TRBJ1-1, with 8 positions matching TRBD1. The CDR3 runs to 14 residues. V was pared by 5 bases and J by 5 bases, with 7 bases of the junction left unmatched. Germline CDR1 is KGHSH and CDR2 is LQKENI.

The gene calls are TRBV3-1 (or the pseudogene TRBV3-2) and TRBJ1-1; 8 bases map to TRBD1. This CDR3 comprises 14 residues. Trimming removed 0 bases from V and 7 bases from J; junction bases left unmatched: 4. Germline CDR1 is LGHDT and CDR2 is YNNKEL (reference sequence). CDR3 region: CASSQEQGAGEAFF. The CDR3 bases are TGTGCCAGCAGCCAAGAGCAGGGGGCAGGTGAAGCTTTCTTT.

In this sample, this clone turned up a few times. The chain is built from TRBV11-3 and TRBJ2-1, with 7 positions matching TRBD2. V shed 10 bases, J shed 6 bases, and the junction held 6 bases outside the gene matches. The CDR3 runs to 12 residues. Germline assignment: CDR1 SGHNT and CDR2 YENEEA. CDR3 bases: TGTGCCAAACCCGGGACTATCAATGAGCAGTTCTTC. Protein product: CAKPGTINEQFF.

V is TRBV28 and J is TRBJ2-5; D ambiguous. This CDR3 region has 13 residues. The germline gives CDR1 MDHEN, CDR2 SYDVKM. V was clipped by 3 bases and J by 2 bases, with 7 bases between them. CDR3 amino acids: CASSFGLQETQYF. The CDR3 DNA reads TGTGCCAGCAGTTTCGGTCTACAAGAGACCCAGTACTTC. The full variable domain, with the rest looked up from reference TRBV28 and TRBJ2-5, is DVKVTQSSRYLVKRTGEKVFLECVQDMDHENMFWYRQDPGLGLRLIYFSYDVKMKEKGDIPEGYSVSREKKERFSLILESASTNQTSMYLCASSFGLQETQYFGPGTRLLVL.

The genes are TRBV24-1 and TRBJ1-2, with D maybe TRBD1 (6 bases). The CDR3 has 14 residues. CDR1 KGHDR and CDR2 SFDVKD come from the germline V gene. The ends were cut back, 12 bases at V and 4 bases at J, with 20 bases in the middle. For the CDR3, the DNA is TGTGCCCCCGATATCAACCAGGGGCCCTATGGCTACACCTTC. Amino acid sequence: CAPDINQGPYGYTF.

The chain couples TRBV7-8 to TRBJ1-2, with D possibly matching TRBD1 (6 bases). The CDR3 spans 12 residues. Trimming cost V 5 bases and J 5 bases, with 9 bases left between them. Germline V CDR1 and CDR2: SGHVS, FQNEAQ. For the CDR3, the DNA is TGTGCCAGCAGCCCCAGGGGTTATGGCTACACCTTC. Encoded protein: CASSPRGYGYTF.

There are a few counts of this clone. The CDR3 sequence is CTSRGRGEQYF. The CDR3 DNA sequence: TGCACCAGCAGAGGTCGAGGCGAGCAGTACTTC. This chain joins TRBV1 and TRBJ2-7; the listed D gene, TRBD2, was not tested against the DNA. TRBV1 is a pseudogene. The length of the CDR3 is 11 residues.

The CDR3 nucleotides are TGTGCCAGCAGTGCCAGCAGGGCGACCTACGAGCAGTACTTC. The encoded protein is CASSASRATYEQYF. This chain connects TRBV3-1 (or the pseudogene TRBV3-2) to TRBJ2-7; a weak D match, TRBD1 (5 bases). The germline gives CDR1 LGHDT, CDR2 YNNKEL (reference sequence). The CDR3 extends over 14 amino acids. Deletions cut 6 bases from V and 2 bases from J, with 14 bases between.

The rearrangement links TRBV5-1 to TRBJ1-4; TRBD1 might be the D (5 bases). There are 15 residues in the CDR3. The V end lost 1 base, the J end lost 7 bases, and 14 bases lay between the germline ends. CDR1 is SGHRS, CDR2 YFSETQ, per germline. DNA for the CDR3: TGCGCCAGCAGCTTGTGGGGGACTGAAAGTGAAAAACTGTTTTTT. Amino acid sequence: CASSLWGTESEKLFF.

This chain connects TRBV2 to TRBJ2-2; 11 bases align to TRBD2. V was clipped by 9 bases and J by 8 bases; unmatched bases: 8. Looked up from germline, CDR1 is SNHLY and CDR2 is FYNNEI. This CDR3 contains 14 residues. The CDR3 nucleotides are TGTGCCAGTAGCGGGGGGGCCTTTAAAGGGGAGCTGTTTTTT. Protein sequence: CASSGGAFKGELFF.

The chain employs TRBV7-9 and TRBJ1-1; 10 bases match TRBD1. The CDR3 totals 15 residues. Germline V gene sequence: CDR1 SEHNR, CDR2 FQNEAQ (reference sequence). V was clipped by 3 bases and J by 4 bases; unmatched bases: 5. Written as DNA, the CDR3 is TGTGCCAGCAGCTTCTTCGGGGACAGGGGCACTGAAGCTTTCTTT. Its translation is CASSFFGDRGTEAFF.

The CDR3 DNA follows: TGTGCCAGCAGTTTTCTGGGGACTAGCGGGGGGCCCACAGATACGCAGTATTTT. Translation: CASSFLGTSGGPTDTQYF. V usage is TRBV27 and J usage is TRBJ2-3, with TRBD2 identical over 15 bases. This CDR3 contains 18 residues. The germline V gene encodes CDR1 MNHEY and CDR2 SMNVEV (reference sequence). Germline trimming cut 3 bases from V and 2 bases from J; bases unmatched to any gene: 6.

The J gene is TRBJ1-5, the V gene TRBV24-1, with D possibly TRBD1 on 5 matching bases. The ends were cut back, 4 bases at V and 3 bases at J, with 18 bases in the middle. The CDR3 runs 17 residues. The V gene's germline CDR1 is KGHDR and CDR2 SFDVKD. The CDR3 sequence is CATSEIPWGTYNQPQHF. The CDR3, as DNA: TGTGCCACCAGTGAGATACCTTGGGGGACTTACAATCAGCCCCAGCATTTT.

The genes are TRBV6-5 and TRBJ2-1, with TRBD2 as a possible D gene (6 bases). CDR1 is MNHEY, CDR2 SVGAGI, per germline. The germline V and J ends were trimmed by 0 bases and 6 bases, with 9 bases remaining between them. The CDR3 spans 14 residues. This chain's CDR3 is CASSYSGLPNEQFF. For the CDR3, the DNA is TGTGCCAGCAGTTACTCGGGACTTCCCAATGAGCAGTTCTTC.

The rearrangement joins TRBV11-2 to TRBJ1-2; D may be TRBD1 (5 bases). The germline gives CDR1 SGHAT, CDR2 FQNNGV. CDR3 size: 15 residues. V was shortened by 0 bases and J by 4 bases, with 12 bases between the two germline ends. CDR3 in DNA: TGTGCCAGCAGCTTAGATGTAGGGGCTGGCTATGGCTACACCTTC. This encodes CASSLDVGAGYGYTF.

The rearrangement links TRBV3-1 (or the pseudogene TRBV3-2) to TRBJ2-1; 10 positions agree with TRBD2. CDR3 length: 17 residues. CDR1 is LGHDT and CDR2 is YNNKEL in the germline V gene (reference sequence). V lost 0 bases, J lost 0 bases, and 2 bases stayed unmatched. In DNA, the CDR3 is TGTGCCAGCAGCCAAGAAGCGGGGGGGAGCTCCTACAATGAGCAGTTCTTC. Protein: CASSQEAGGSSYNEQFF.

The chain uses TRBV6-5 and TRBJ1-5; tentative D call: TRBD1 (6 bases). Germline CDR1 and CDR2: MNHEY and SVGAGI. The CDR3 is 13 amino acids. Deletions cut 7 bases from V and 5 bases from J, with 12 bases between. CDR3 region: CASKGDKYQPQHF. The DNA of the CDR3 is TGTGCCAGCAAGGGGGACAAATATCAGCCCCAGCATTTT.